The clone carrying this TCR beta chain has a handful of counts. Its antigen is still unknown. The CDR3 covers 15 residues. Trimming took 4 bases from V and 3 from J; bases not matched to a gene: 6. CDR1 SGHRS and CDR2 YFSETQ come from the germline V gene. The sample belongs to a study of blood T cells in healthy people across ages. Per sample, extraction of total RNA gave at least 6 micrograms in every case. Broader study findings: Versus aged donors, long-lived donors had higher diversity and more naive CD4+ cells. Estimates of total diversity, which came from one million sequenced T cells, were considered to be underestimates. In older individuals, TCR beta diversity per million T cells was lower, falling roughly linearly with age.

A sample-barcoded 5' primer and a J-beta primer mix were used in a second PCR of roughly 6 to 12 cycles. TCRdb passed the 5' RACE reads through MiXCR, listing each CDR3 protein once. This sample has about 1.1 million distinct CDR3 sequences, with less than 45% found just once. The chain employs TRBV5-1 and TRBJ2-1; 8 bases line up with TRBD2. Sequenced sample: blood. This TCR was sampled from a man aged 18 to 35 in good health. The CDR3 bases are TGCGCCAGCAGCACGGGGGGGACTAGCTACAATGAGCAGTTCTTC. Amino acid sequence: CASSTGGTSYNEQFF.